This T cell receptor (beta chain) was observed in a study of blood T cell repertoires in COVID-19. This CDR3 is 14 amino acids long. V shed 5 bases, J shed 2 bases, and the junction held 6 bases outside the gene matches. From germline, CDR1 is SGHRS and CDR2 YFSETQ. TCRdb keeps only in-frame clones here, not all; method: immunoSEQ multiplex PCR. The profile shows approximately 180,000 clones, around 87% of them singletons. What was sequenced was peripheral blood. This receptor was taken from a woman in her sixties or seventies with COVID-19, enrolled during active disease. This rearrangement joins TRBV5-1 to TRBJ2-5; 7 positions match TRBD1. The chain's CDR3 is CASRPGQDQETQYF. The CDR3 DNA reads TGCGCCAGCAGACCTGGACAGGATCAAGAGACCCAGTACTTC. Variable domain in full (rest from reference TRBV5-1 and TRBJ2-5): KAGVTQTPRYLIKTRGQQVTLSCSPISGHRSVSWYQQTPGQGLQFLFEYFSETQRNKGNFPGRFSGRQFSNSRSEMNVSTLELGDSALYLCASRPGQDQETQYFGPGTRLLVL.